Given below is one T cell receptor beta chain in context. As yet, its antigen is unknown. This record comes from a study of cytomegalovirus exposure and HLA in healthy donors. Study-level background: Earlier, roughly 120 million unique TCR beta sequences were recovered from approximately 180 million T cells by an analysis.

This PCR relied on a set of 60 Vbeta primers and 13 Jbeta primers. Sequencing used immunoSEQ multiplex PCR; TCRdb keeps in-frame clones, though not all of them. The sample carries about 62,000 clones, roughly 86% recorded once. V was pared by 2 bases and J by 0 bases, with 13 bases between. Germline V gene sequence: CDR1 SGHAT, CDR2 FQNNGV. The CDR3 runs to 16 residues. Study-wide findings and caveats: Earlier findings revealed that most TCR beta V segments proved productive either about 87% or about 30% of the time. Some TCR beta chains (164 of them) were listed as cytomegalovirus-associated. Relative to the approximately 700-donor mean, N-insertions were reportedly fewer in an Asian-associated ancestry cluster in a later analysis.

The rearrangement joins TRBV11-2 to TRBJ1-1, with D tentatively TRBD1 (6 bases). The sequenced sample was PBMCs. The clonotype originates from a man aged 18 to 35 in good health and CMV-seronegative. CDR3: CASSLTPDSMNTEAFF. CDR3 sequence (DNA): TGTGCCAGCAGCTTAACCCCGGACAGTATGAACACTGAAGCTTTCTTT.